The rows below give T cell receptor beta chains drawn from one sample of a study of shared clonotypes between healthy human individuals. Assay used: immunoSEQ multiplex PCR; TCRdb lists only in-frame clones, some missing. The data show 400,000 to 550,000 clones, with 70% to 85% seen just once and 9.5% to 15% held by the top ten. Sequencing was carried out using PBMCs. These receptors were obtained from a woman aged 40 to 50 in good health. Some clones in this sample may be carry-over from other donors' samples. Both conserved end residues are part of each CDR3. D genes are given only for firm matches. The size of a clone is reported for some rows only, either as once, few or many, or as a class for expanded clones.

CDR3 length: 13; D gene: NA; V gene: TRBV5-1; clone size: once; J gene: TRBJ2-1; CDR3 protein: CASSFQEFSEQFF; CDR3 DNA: TGCGCCAGCAGCTTCCAGGAGTTTAGTGAGCAGTTCTTC
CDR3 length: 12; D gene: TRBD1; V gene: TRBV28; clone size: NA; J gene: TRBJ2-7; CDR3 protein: CASSQGVGEQYF; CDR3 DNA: TGTGCCAGCAGTCAGGGGGTGGGGGAGCAGTACTTC
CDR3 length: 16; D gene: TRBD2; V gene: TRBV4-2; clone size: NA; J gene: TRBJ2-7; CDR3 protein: CASSQVGGSGTYEQYF; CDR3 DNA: TGTGCCAGCAGCCAAGTGGGCGGGAGCGGCACCTACGAGCAGTACTTC
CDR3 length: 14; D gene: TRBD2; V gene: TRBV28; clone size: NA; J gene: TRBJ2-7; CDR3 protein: CASSFLAGDGEQYF; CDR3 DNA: TGTGCCAGCAGTTTTTTAGCGGGAGACGGCGAGCAGTACTTC
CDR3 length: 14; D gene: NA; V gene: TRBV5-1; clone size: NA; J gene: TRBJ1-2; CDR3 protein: CASSLVSQNYGYTF; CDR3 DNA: TGCGCCAGCAGCTTGGTATCACAGAACTATGGCTACACCTTC
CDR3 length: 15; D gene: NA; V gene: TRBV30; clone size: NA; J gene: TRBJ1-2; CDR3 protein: CAWSVKQLANYGYTF; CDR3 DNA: TGTGCCTGGAGTGTAAAACAGCTAGCTAACTATGGCTACACCTTC
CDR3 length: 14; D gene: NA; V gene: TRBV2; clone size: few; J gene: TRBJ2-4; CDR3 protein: CASSEAMGPDIQYF; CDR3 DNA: TGTGCCAGCAGTGAAGCCATGGGGCCGGACATTCAGTACTTC
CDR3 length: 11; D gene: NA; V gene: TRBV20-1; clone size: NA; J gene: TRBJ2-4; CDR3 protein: CSAPTRDIQYF; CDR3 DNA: TGCAGTGCTCCCACACGGGACATTCAGTACTTC
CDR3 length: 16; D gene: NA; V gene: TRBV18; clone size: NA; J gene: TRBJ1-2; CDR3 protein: CASSPFAGEANYGYTF; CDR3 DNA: TGTGCCAGCTCACCATTCGCAGGGGAGGCTAACTATGGCTACACCTTC
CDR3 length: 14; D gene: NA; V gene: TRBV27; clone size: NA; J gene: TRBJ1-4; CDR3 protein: CASSLRDTDEKLFF; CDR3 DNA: TGTGCCAGCAGCCTCCGGGACACCGATGAAAAACTGTTTTTT
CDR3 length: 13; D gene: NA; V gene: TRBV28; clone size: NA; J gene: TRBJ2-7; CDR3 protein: CASSIRGPSEQYF; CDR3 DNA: TGTGCCAGCAGTATCCGAGGCCCTAGCGAGCAGTACTTC
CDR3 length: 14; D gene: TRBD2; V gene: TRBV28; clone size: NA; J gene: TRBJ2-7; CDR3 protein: CASGVLAGTYEQYF; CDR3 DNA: TGTGCCAGCGGGGTACTAGCGGGAACCTACGAGCAGTACTTC
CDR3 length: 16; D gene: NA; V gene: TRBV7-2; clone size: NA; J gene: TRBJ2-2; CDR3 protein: CASSLGGRGNTGELFF; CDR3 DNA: TGTGCCAGCAGCTTAGGGGGGCGGGGCAACACCGGGGAGCTGTTTTTT
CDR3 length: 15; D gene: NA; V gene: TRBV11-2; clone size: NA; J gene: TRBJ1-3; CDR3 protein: CASSLQGTGGNTIYF; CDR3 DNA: TGTGCCAGCAGCTTACAGGGAACTGGAGGAAACACCATATATTTT
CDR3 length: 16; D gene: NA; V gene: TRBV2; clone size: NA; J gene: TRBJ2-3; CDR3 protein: CASSAMDGWSTDTQYF; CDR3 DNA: TGTGCCAGCAGTGCCATGGACGGTTGGAGCACAGATACGCAGTATTTT
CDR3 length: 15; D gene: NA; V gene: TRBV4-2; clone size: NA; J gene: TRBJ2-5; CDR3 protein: CASSQGTGIQETQYF; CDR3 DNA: TGTGCCAGCAGCCAAGGCACCGGAATCCAAGAGACCCAGTACTTC
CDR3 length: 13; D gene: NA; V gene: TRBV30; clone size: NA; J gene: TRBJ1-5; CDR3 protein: CAWSPASRGPQHF; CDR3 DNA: TGTGCCTGGAGCCCAGCCTCCAGAGGGCCCCAGCATTTT
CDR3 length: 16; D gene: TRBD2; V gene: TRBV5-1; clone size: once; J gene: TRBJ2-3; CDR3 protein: CASSLGTSGPLDTQYF; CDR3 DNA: TGCGCCAGCAGCTTGGGGACTAGCGGCCCCTTGGATACGCAGTATTTT
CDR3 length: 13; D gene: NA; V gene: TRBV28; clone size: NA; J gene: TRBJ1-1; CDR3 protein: CASSFFGGLQAFF; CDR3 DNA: TGTGCCAGCAGTTTCTTTGGGGGCCTACAAGCTTTCTTT
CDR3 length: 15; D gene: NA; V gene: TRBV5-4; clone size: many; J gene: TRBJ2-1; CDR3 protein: CASSLVSNSYNEQFF; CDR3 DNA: TGTGCCAGCAGCTTGGTCTCCAACTCCTACAATGAGCAGTTCTTC
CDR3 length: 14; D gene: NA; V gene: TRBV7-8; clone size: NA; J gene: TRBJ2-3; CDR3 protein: CASSLEAHLDTQYF; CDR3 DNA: TGTGCCAGCAGCTTAGAAGCGCACTTAGATACGCAGTATTTT
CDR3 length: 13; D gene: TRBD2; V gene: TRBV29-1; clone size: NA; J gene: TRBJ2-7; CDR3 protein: CSVVPSGAYEQYF; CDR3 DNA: TGCAGCGTTGTACCTAGCGGCGCCTACGAGCAGTACTTC
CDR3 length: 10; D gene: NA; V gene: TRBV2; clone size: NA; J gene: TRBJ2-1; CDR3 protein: CASSEPDQFF; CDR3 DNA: TGTGCCAGCAGTGAACCAGATCAATTCTTC
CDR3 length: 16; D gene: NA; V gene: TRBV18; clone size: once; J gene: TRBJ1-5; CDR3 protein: CASSPTTDYSNQPQHF; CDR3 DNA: TGTGCCAGCTCACCAACGACGGATTATAGCAATCAGCCCCAGCATTTT
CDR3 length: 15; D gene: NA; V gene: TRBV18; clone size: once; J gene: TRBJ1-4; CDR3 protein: CASSPSSSTNEKLFF; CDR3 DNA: TGTGCCAGCTCACCGTCGAGTTCAACTAATGAAAAACTGTTTTTT
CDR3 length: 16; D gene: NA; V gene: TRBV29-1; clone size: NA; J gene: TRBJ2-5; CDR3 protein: CSVAPGGSGGGQTQYF; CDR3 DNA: TGCAGCGTTGCCCCCGGGGGTAGCGGAGGAGGGCAGACCCAGTACTTC
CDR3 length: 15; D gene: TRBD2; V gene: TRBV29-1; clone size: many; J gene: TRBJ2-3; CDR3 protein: CSAPSLAGATDTQYF; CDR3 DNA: TGCAGCGCTCCCTCACTAGCGGGGGCGACAGATACGCAGTATTTT
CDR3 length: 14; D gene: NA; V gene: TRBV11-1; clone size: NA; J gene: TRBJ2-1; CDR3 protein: CASSTGTSRGEQFF; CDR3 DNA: TGTGCCAGCAGCACAGGGACTTCTAGGGGTGAGCAGTTCTTC
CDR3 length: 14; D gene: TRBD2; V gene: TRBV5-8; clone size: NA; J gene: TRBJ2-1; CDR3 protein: CASSLLAGNNEQFF; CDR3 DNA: TGTGCCAGCAGCTTACTAGCGGGCAACAATGAGCAGTTCTTC
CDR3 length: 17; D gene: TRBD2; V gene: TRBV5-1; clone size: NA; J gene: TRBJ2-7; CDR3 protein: CASSLGPIAGGLYEQYF; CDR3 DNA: TGCGCCAGCAGCTTGGGACCTATAGCGGGAGGGCTATACGAGCAGTACTTC
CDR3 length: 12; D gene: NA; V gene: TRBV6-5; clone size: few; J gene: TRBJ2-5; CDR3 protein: CASRDPLGAQYF; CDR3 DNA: TGTGCCAGCAGAGACCCCCTGGGGGCCCAGTACTTC
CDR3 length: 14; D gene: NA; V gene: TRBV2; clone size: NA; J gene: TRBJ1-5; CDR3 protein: CASTGTNSNQPQHF; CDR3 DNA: TGTGCCAGCACCGGCACTAATAGCAATCAGCCCCAGCATTTT
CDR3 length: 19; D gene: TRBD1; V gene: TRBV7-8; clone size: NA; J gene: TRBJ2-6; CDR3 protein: CASSPSPDRGGSGANVLTF; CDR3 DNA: TGTGCCAGCAGCCCGTCCCCGGACAGGGGCGGGTCTGGGGCCAACGTCCTGACTTTC
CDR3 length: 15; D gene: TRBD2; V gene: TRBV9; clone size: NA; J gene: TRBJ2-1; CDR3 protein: CASSVGSGRDIEQFF; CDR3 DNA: TGTGCCAGCAGCGTAGGTAGCGGGAGGGATATTGAGCAGTTCTTC
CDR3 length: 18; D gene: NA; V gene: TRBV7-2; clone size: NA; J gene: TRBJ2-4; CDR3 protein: CASSTPAGPTLAKNIQYF; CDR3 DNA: TGTGCCAGCAGTACACCAGCCGGGCCAACACTAGCCAAAAACATTCAGTACTTC
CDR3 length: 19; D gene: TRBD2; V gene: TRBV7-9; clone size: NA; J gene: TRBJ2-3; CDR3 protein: CASSFPFRLAGEGADTQYF; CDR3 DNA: TGTGCCAGCAGCTTCCCGTTTCGGCTAGCGGGAGAGGGGGCAGATACGCAGTATTTT
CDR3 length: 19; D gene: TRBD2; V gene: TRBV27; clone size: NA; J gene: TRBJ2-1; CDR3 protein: CASSPDGLASVQAYNEQFF; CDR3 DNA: TGTGCCAGCAGTCCAGACGGACTAGCGTCGGTGCAGGCCTACAATGAGCAGTTCTTC
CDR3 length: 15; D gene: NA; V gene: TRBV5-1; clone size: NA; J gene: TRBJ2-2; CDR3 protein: CASSRRQTNTGELFF; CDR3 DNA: TGCGCCAGCAGCCGGCGGCAGACTAACACCGGGGAGCTGTTTTTT
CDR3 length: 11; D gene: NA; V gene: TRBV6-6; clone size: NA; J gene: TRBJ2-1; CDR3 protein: CASSLQGEQFF; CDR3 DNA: TGTGCCAGCAGTCTACAGGGTGAGCAGTTCTTC
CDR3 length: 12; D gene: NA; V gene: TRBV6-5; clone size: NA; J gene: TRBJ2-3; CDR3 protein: CASSRSGDTQYF; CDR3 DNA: TGTGCCAGCAGCCGGTCAGGAGATACGCAGTATTTT
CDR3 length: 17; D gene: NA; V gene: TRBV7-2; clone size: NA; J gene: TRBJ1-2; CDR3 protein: CASSLVAEGSTNYGYTF; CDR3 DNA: TGTGCCAGCAGCTTAGTGGCAGAGGGCAGCACTAACTATGGCTACACCTTC
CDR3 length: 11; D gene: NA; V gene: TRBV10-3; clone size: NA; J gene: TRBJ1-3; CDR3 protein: CAINPGNTIYF; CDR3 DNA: TGTGCCATAAATCCAGGAAACACCATATATTTT
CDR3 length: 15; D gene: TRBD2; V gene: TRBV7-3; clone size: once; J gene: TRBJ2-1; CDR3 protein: CASSLLAGGFSEQFF; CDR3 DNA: TGTGCCAGCAGCTTACTGGCGGGAGGGTTTAGTGAGCAGTTCTTC
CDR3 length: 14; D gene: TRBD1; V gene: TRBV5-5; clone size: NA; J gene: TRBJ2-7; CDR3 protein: CASSRPGTGLEQYF; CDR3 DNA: TGTGCCAGCAGTCGCCCCGGGACAGGACTCGAGCAGTACTTC
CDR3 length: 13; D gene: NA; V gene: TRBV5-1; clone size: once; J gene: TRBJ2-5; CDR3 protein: CASSLAGGETQYF; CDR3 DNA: TGCGCCAGCAGCTTGGCCGGTGGTGAGACCCAGTACTTC
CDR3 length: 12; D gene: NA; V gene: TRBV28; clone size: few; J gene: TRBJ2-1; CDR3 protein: CASSLPLLEQFF; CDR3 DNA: TGTGCCAGCAGTTTACCCCTGTTGGAGCAGTTCTTC
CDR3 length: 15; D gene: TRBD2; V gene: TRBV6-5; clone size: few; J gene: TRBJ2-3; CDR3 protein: CASRITSGRTDTQYF; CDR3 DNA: TGTGCCAGCAGAATCACTAGCGGGAGAACAGATACGCAGTATTTT